This entry lists 18 T cell receptor beta chains sequenced from one sample in a study of T cells in Graves' hyperthyroidism and ophthalmopathy. TCR beta CDR3 regions were amplified from RNA. The study used the HTBI primer set for a first-round RT-PCR of the TCR CDR3. TCRdb recomputed calls from the multiplex PCR reads with MiXCR, one row per CDR3 protein. The table records 500,000 to 750,000 distinct CDR3 sequences, around 45% of them present only once. The sample was peripheral blood or thyroid tissue (not recorded which). Receptors were obtained from a woman under 30 with Graves' hyperthyroidism.

The chain is built from TRBV6-4 and TRBJ2-6; D unresolved. The V end was cut by 4 bases, the J end by 9 bases, with 7 bases between. CDR1 and CDR2 (germline): MRHNA, SNTAGT. The CDR3 length is 12 residues. The chain's CDR3 is CASSVRVNVLTF. The DNA of the CDR3 is TGTGCCAGCAGTGTTCGGGTCAACGTCCTGACTTTC.

This clonotype has a count of ten or more. The chain links TRBV7-6 to TRBJ2-7, with a weak D call TRBD1 (6 bases). V was shortened by 4 bases and J by 7 bases, with 20 bases between the two germline ends. Germline CDR1 and CDR2: SGHVS and FNYEAQ. The CDR3 loop spans 15 amino acids. CDR3 DNA sequence: TGTGCCAGCAGCTCCAAGACAGGAGACCCTCGGGAGCAGTACTTC. Its protein product is CASSSKTGDPREQYF.

This clonotype was observed many times. The V gene is TRBV6-1, the J gene TRBJ2-7; TRBD2 aligns across 9 bases. This CDR3 region has 15 residues. The trim removed 0 bases at V and 0 bases at J, leaving 0 bases unmatched. The germline V gene has CDR1 MNHNS and CDR2 SASEGT. In nucleotides, the CDR3 is TGTGCCAGCAGTGAAGCTAGCGGGAGCTCCTACGAGCAGTACTTC. Translated: CASSEASGSSYEQYF.

Points on this clonotype: It may be a read error: a sequence one base away is much more abundant. The CDR3 region has the DNA TGTGCCAGCAGTTTTGAACTCGAGCAGCCCCAGCATTTT. Protein product: CASSFELEQPQHF. The chain recombines TRBV27 with TRBJ1-5; D remains ambiguous. The CDR3 spans 13 residues. Trimming pared 3 bases from V and 7 bases from J, leaving 10 bases between. Germline values: CDR1 MNHEY, CDR2 SMNVEV (reference sequence).

J is TRBJ2-7 and V is TRBV7-9; 7 bases fit TRBD1. Germline V gene data show CDR1 as SEHNR and CDR2 as FQNEAQ (reference sequence). V lost 5 bases, J lost 6 bases, and 13 bases stayed unmatched. CDR3 length: 15 residues. The CDR3 bases are TGTGCCAGCAGCCCGGTCCGAGGGACAGTAACCGAGCAGTACTTC. This codes for CASSPVRGTVTEQYF.

This clonotype was picked up many times. CDR3 sequence: CSVAVLNTEAFF. The CDR3 bases are TGCAGCGTTGCGGTGTTGAACACTGAAGCTTTCTTT. The rearrangement links TRBV29-1 to TRBJ1-1, with D uncertain. Trimming cost V 4 bases and J 0 bases, with 6 bases left between them. The CDR3 is made up of 12 amino acids. Germline V gene lookup returns CDR1 SQVTM and CDR2 ANQGSEA.

A few counts support this clonotype. V is TRBV5-6 and J is TRBJ2-5; D is possibly TRBD1 (6 bases). The V end was cut by 1 base, the J end by 12 bases, with 7 bases between. Germline V gives CDR1 SGHDT, CDR2 YYEEEE. The CDR3 spans 10 residues. CDR3 region: CASSLRDKYF. For the CDR3, the DNA is TGTGCCAGCAGCTTGCGGGACAAGTACTTC.

The chain employs TRBV2 and TRBJ2-5; 7 nucleotides agree with TRBD2. Germline CDR1 is SNHLY and CDR2 is FYNNEI. The CDR3 length is 16 residues. V shed 0 bases, J shed 5 bases, and the junction held 9 bases outside the gene matches. CDR3 protein: CASSEARAGVQETQYF. In nucleotides, the CDR3 is TGTGCCAGCAGTGAAGCGCGGGCGGGAGTCCAGGAGACCCAGTACTTC.

This clonotype was counted a few times. The gene calls are TRBV18 and TRBJ1-1, with unresolved D. The germline V gene has CDR1 KGHSH and CDR2 LQKENI. Trimming took off 1 base at V and 6 bases at J, with 15 bases between the two ends. The CDR3 contains 15 residues. CDR3 bases: TGTGCCAGCTCACCACAGGTGAAGGGTCTCGCTGAAGCTTTCTTT. Protein: CASSPQVKGLAEAFF.

The rearrangement joins TRBV7-9 to TRBJ2-6; 7 bases are shared with TRBD1. The germline CDR1 and CDR2 sequences are SEHNR and FQNEAQ (reference sequence). The CDR3 spans 17 residues. Unmatched junction bases numbered 12, after V lost 7 bases and J lost 3 bases. The CDR3 sequence: CASTPDRANYGANVLTF. The DNA for the CDR3 is TGTGCCAGCACCCCCGACAGGGCCAACTATGGGGCCAACGTCCTGACTTTC.

This rearrangement joins TRBV29-1 to TRBJ2-5; D may match TRBD1 or TRBD2 (5 bases each). V lost 4 bases, J lost 1 base, and 7 bases lay in between. Germline V gene data show CDR1 as SQVTM and CDR2 as ANQGSEA. The CDR3 contains 12 residues. Here the CDR3 DNA reads TGCAGCGTTGGGGGACCCCAAGAGACCCAGTACTTC. Protein sequence: CSVGGPQETQYF. Looking up the rest from reference TRBV29-1 and TRBJ2-5 gives the full variable domain: SAVISQKPSRDICQRGTSLTIQCQVDSQVTMMFWYRQQPGQSLTLIATANQGSEATYESGFVIDKFPISRPNLTFSTLTVSNMSPEDSSIYLCSVGGPQETQYFGPGTRLLVL.

The chain carries TRBV7-8 and TRBJ2-5, with 10 positions matching TRBD1. V lost 9 bases, J lost 2 bases, and 6 bases stayed unmatched. This CDR3 has 14 amino acids. Germline CDR1 reads SGHVS; CDR2 reads FQNEAQ. The CDR3 region has the DNA TGTGCCAGTATAGGACAGGGGGTTCAAGAGACCCAGTACTTC. Amino acids: CASIGQGVQETQYF.

This clonotype was recorded once. The chain carries TRBV29-1 and TRBJ2-5, with 8 bases matching TRBD2. After removal of 3 bases from V and 3 bases from J, the junction contained 3 bases not matched to a gene. CDR3 size: 13 residues. The germline V gene has CDR1 SQVTM and CDR2 ANQGSEA. This chain's CDR3 is CSVDGRGKETQYF. CDR3 DNA sequence: TGCAGCGTTGACGGGAGGGGGAAAGAGACCCAGTACTTC.

This clonotype was found many times. The V and J genes are TRBV24-1 and TRBJ2-5, with 9 bases identical to TRBD1. The CDR3 is 14 amino acids. Germline V lookup: CDR1 KGHDR, CDR2 SFDVKD. The trim removed 4 bases at V and 6 bases at J, leaving 5 bases unmatched. Written as DNA, the CDR3 is TGTGCCACCAGTGACAATGACAGGGGGAAGACCCAGTACTTC. Protein: CATSDNDRGKTQYF.

This clonotype was counted once. No conserved phenylalanine or tryptophan ends this CDR3, so it is likely a read error. The chain uses TRBV10-3 and TRBJ1-1; 7 bases align to TRBD1. V shed 4 bases and J 5 bases; nucleotides not matched to a gene: 4. This CDR3 region has 13 residues. The germline V gene encodes CDR1 ENHRY and CDR2 SYGVKD. The CDR3, as DNA: TGTGCCATCAGTGGACAGGGTACTACTGAAGCTTTCCTT. Translating gives CAISGQGTTEAFL.

This sequence joins TRBV15 and TRBJ2-2, with 7 bases matching TRBD1. V shed 8 bases, J shed 7 bases, and the junction held 10 bases outside the gene matches. Germline V gene lookup returns CDR1 LNHNV and CDR2 YYDKDF (reference sequence). The CDR3 is made up of 14 amino acids. The DNA of the CDR3 is TGTGCCACCGGGGGACAGAACGCGCACGGGGAGCTGTTTTTT. As protein: CATGGQNAHGELFF. The variable domain in full, completed from reference TRBV15 and TRBJ2-2, reads DAMVIQNPRYQVTQFGKPVTLSCSQTLNHNVMYWYQQKSSQAPKLLFHYYDKDFNNEADTPDNFQSRRPNTSFCFLDIRSPGLGDTAMYLCATGGQNAHGELFFGEGSRLTVL.

The CDR3 nucleotides read TGTGCCAGCAGCCCGGGACTGCTTAATCAGCCCCAGCATTTT. It yields the protein CASSPGLLNQPQHF. This chain uses TRBV7-2 with TRBJ1-5, with a tentative D call TRBD1 (5 bases). Germline loops: CDR1 SGHTA, CDR2 FQGNSA. The CDR3 runs 14 residues. Between the trimmed V and J ends, which lost 5 bases and 4 bases, there was a span of 12 bases.

This clonotype was seen only a few times. The V call is TRBV4-1, the J call TRBJ1-4; D perhaps matches TRBD1 (5 bases). Germline V gives CDR1 MGHRA, CDR2 YSYEKL. This CDR3 is 16 amino acids long. Trimming pared 4 bases from V and 0 bases from J, leaving 12 bases between. The CDR3 sequence is CASSPFSGATNEKLFF. The CDR3 DNA follows: TGCGCCAGCAGCCCATTTTCGGGGGCAACTAATGAAAAACTGTTTTTT.